The 9 T cell receptor beta chains in this list originate from one sample, sequenced in a study of early T cells in non-severe SARS-CoV-2 infection. One entry per CDR3 protein, called by TCRdb with MiXCR from the 5' RACE reads. The table has over 25,000 distinct CDR3 sequences, around 5% seen once; the top ten hold 5.5% to 7%. Material for sequencing was whole blood. Receptors were obtained from an adult who was a healthcare worker with PCR-confirmed SARS-CoV-2 infection or an uninfected control (not recorded which).

This chain links TRBV10-3 with TRBJ2-1; either TRBD1 or TRBD2 may fit D (5 bases each). V shed 0 bases and J shed 0 bases, with 12 bases lying between them. From germline, CDR1 is ENHRY and CDR2 SYGVKD. The CDR3 totals 17 residues. Written as DNA, the CDR3 is TGTGCCATCAGTGAGTCGGGGGACCCGAGCTCCTACAATGAGCAGTTCTTC. This encodes CAISESGDPSSYNEQFF.

The chain carries TRBV7-9 and TRBJ1-1, with D unclear. Germline assignment: CDR1 SEHNR and CDR2 FQNEAQ (reference sequence). Trimming pared 5 bases from V and 11 bases from J, leaving 9 bases between. CDR3 length: 10 amino acids. This chain's CDR3 is CASSPDSAFF. CDR3 nucleotides: TGTGCCAGCAGCCCAGATAGTGCTTTCTTT.

This clonotype was detected ten times or more. The V gene is TRBV5-4, the J gene TRBJ2-7; 9 bases match TRBD1. The length of the CDR3 is 13 residues. Losses at the gene ends were 5 bases for V and 4 bases for J; bases not matched to a gene: 4. CDR1 is SGHNT and CDR2 is YYREEE in the germline V gene (reference sequence). The chain's CDR3 is CASSSGQGYEQYF. The CDR3 coding sequence is TGTGCCAGCAGTTCCGGACAGGGGTACGAGCAGTACTTC.

This clonotype has at least ten counts. The chain uses TRBV2 and TRBJ2-2; D is perhaps TRBD2 (5 bases). The ends were cut back, 0 bases at V and 2 bases at J, with 7 bases in the middle. This CDR3 spans 15 amino acids. The germline gives CDR1 SNHLY, CDR2 FYNNEI. CDR3 sequence reads: CASSEAGSNTGELFF. In DNA form, the CDR3 reads TGTGCCAGCAGTGAAGCAGGGAGTAACACCGGGGAGCTGTTTTTT.

This clonotype was recorded at least ten times. The chain carries TRBV5-1 and TRBJ2-5, with D possibly matching TRBD1 (6 bases). Germline CDR1 SGHRS, CDR2 YFSETQ. This CDR3 is 15 amino acids long. V was clipped by 0 bases and J by 3 bases, with 12 bases between them. The CDR3: CASSLGGHREETQYF. CDR3 DNA sequence: TGCGCCAGCAGCTTGGGGGGGCATAGAGAAGAGACCCAGTACTTC.

The chain combines TRBV12-3 or TRBV12-4 with TRBJ2-3, with 12 nucleotides matching TRBD2. V shed 6 bases, J shed 5 bases, and the junction held 6 bases outside the gene matches. This CDR3 is 15 amino acids long. CDR3 DNA: TGTGCCAGCAGCATACTAGCGGGAGGAGTAGATACGCAGTATTTT. It is translated as CASSILAGGVDTQYF.

This clonotype was counted many times. This rearrangement joins TRBV12-3 or TRBV12-4 to TRBJ2-7, with TRBD2 matching 8 bases. V shed 6 bases, J shed 6 bases, and the junction held 10 bases outside the gene matches. The CDR3 has 14 residues. The CDR3 DNA is TGTGCCAGCAGCCCGAGCGGGAGACCGTCCGAGCAGTACTTC. This encodes CASSPSGRPSEQYF.

This clonotype was seen ten or more times. This rearrangement joins TRBV20-1 to TRBJ2-5; D is perhaps TRBD2 (5 bases). CDR1 and CDR2 (germline): DFQATT, SNEGSKA (reference sequence). The CDR3 length is 15 residues. V was trimmed by 0 bases and J by 2 bases, leaving 13 bases between them. CDR3 protein: CSARDQLKRQETQYF. The CDR3 coding sequence is TGCAGTGCTAGAGACCAATTGAAGCGGCAAGAGACCCAGTACTTC.

This clonotype was picked up many times. The chain uses TRBV6-5 and TRBJ2-7; the D is unclear. This CDR3 contains 14 residues. The germline V and J ends were trimmed by 2 bases and 0 bases, with 8 bases remaining between them. Germline-derived CDR1 and CDR2 are MNHEY and SVGAGI. In DNA form, the CDR3 reads TGTGCCAGCAGTTACCAGCGAGACTCCTACGAGCAGTACTTC. Its protein product is CASSYQRDSYEQYF.